This T cell receptor (beta chain) comes out of a study of T cells in Graves' hyperthyroidism and ophthalmopathy. What was amplified from RNA transcripts were TCR beta CDR3 regions. TCR CDR3 underwent first-round RT-PCR with the HTBI primer set. TCRdb processed the multiplex PCR reads anew with MiXCR; each CDR3 protein has one entry. The table lists about 400,000 distinct CDR3 sequences, 15% of them singletons, with about 30% in the top ten. Germline CDR1 and CDR2: SGHAT and FQDESV (reference sequence). CDR3 length: 13 residues. V lost 1 base, J lost 7 bases, and 5 bases lay in between. Study-level points and caveats: The authors' 13 V-J model separated ophthalmopathy from stable hyperthyroidism. Most clonotypes that expanded in the thyroid above 0.001 also showed up in blood.

At least ten counts were recorded for this clonotype. Its antigen remains unknown. No ophthalmopathy progression within 18 months constituted stable Graves' hyperthyroidism. Newly diagnosed patients aged 18 to 65 had hyperthyroidism of under 2 months' duration. The V and J genes are TRBV11-1 and TRBJ1-6; no definite D call. Specimen: blood. The source of this sequence is a woman aged 25 to 39 with Graves' hyperthyroidism. For the CDR3, the DNA is TGTGCCAGCAGCTTAGAAGGGAATTCACCCCTCCACTTT. It encodes CASSLEGNSPLHF. The whole variable domain, filled in from reference TRBV11-1 and TRBJ1-6, reads EAEVAQSPRYKITEKSQAVAFWCDPISGHATLYWYRQILGQGPELLVQFQDESVVDDSQLPKDRFSAERLKGVDSTLKIQPAELGDSAMYLCASSLEGNSPLHFGNGTRLTVT.